A selection of T cell receptor beta chains follows, all from one sample in a study of T cell repertoires in cytomegalovirus infection. Each CDR3 protein gets one entry after TCRdb re-called the reads with MiXCR. The sample holds fewer than 250,000 distinct CDR3 sequences, over 20% seen once. Sequencing used CD8+ T cells from PBMCs. The receptors were sampled from a human donor in good health (CMV status not recorded). Some clones in this sample may be carry-over from other donors' samples. Both conserved end residues are trimmed from each CDR3. Fields, in order: V gene, J gene, CDR3 protein.

v_gene: TRBV2
j_gene: TRBJ2-2
CDR3aa: ASTPGQNTGELF

v_gene: TRBV7-8
j_gene: TRBJ1-5
CDR3aa: ASSLLQNQPQH

v_gene: TRBV6-5
j_gene: TRBJ2-3
CDR3aa: ASSYEDPRTDTQY

v_gene: TRBV25-1
j_gene: TRBJ2-5
CDR3aa: ASSTGRTQY

v_gene: TRBV29-1
j_gene: TRBJ2-7
CDR3aa: SVAEGLAAYEQY

v_gene: TRBV7-2
j_gene: TRBJ1-4
CDR3aa: ASSRIHRADEKLF

v_gene: TRBV28
j_gene: TRBJ2-1
CDR3aa: ASSFLAGAINEQF

v_gene: TRBV4-2
j_gene: TRBJ2-7
CDR3aa: ASSQRTNIYEQY

v_gene: TRBV3-1
j_gene: TRBJ2-7
CDR3aa: ASSQVLAGYEQY

v_gene: TRBV2
j_gene: TRBJ2-1
CDR3aa: AVYTWPYNEQF

v_gene: TRBV12-3/TRBV12-4
j_gene: TRBJ2-7
CDR3aa: ASSFFGPDYEQY

v_gene: TRBV12-3/TRBV12-4
j_gene: TRBJ2-3
CDR3aa: ASSLGLAGADTQY

v_gene: TRBV28
j_gene: TRBJ2-2
CDR3aa: ASSPLSGDDTGELF

v_gene: TRBV5-1
j_gene: TRBJ2-7
CDR3aa: ASSIGTASSYEQY

v_gene: TRBV5-5
j_gene: TRBJ2-2
CDR3aa: ASSLRGSANTGELF

v_gene: TRBV6-2/TRBV6-3
j_gene: TRBJ2-7
CDR3aa: ASSYWSLGTPGEQY

v_gene: TRBV2
j_gene: TRBJ2-7
CDR3aa: ASSEEGILYEQY

v_gene: TRBV15
j_gene: TRBJ2-3
CDR3aa: ATSRDEGQTDTQY

v_gene: TRBV11-2
j_gene: TRBJ2-7
CDR3aa: ASRDGNAYEQY

v_gene: TRBV3-1
j_gene: TRBJ2-5
CDR3aa: ASSPGLAGGRYQETQY

v_gene: TRBV5-4
j_gene: TRBJ1-1
CDR3aa: ASSLAQAGTEAF

v_gene: TRBV7-9
j_gene: TRBJ1-2
CDR3aa: ASSPGQINGYT

v_gene: TRBV20-1
j_gene: TRBJ1-2
CDR3aa: SASNREDYGYT

v_gene: TRBV20-1
j_gene: TRBJ2-2
CDR3aa: SAPDRGRGTGELF

v_gene: TRBV25-1
j_gene: TRBJ1-1
CDR3aa: ATDHGPEAF

v_gene: TRBV5-6
j_gene: TRBJ2-3
CDR3aa: ASSSSGLRADTQY

v_gene: TRBV28
j_gene: TRBJ2-1
CDR3aa: ASTVGGGDTYNEQF

v_gene: TRBV6-2/TRBV6-3
j_gene: TRBJ2-5
CDR3aa: ASSPGTGGAMYQETQY

v_gene: TRBV6-2/TRBV6-3
j_gene: TRBJ1-4
CDR3aa: ASRPLFGTASPSTNEKLF

v_gene: TRBV28
j_gene: TRBJ1-6
CDR3aa: ASSSLQELDSPLH

v_gene: TRBV6-5
j_gene: TRBJ2-2
CDR3aa: ASSYTSGVNTGELF

v_gene: TRBV28
j_gene: TRBJ1-2
CDR3aa: ASSFFPPKDRGLYSYGYT

v_gene: TRBV12-3/TRBV12-4
j_gene: TRBJ1-1
CDR3aa: ASTEGQGKIPEAF

v_gene: TRBV14
j_gene: TRBJ2-7
CDR3aa: ASSQAGNEQY

v_gene: TRBV7-9
j_gene: TRBJ2-5
CDR3aa: ATQWGVGQETQY